This T cell receptor beta chain emerged from a study of regulatory T cells in long-lasting Graves disease (dated by TCRdb to 2020 to 2022). Background for the entire study: Newly diagnosed Graves' disease patients had taken antithyroid drugs for less than 3 months. This study used TCR sequencing and RNA sequencing of peripheral blood to compare persistent Graves' disease patients against newly diagnosed Graves' disease patients. TCR sequencing covered 13 persistent and approximately 20 newly diagnosed Graves' disease patients, around 35 samples in total. The study was registered as a clinical trial and conducted in China. Study-level results and caveats: TRBV28, TRBJ1-2 and TRBJ2-5 were preferentially used in persistent disease, while TRBV20-1 and TRBJ2-1 were favored in newly diagnosed disease. A larger number of public clonotypes was shared among persistent patients (more than 2,500) than among newly diagnosed patients (around 870). The authors acknowledged the small sample size as a limitation that may reduce accuracy. Lower TCR Shannon entropy and fewer highly expanded clones were observed in persistent Graves' disease patients than in newly diagnosed patients, which suggested clonal expansion. Sequencing and analysis were limited to the TCR beta chain. Because the primary lesion, thyroid tissue, could not be accessed, the study looked at peripheral blood alone.

The sample's time point label, decoded: newly diagnosed GD, antithyroid drugs for less than 3 months. RNA was extracted from PBMCs in TRIzol for both TCR sequencing and RNA sequencing. The diagnosis of Graves' disease was made according to American Thyroid Association guidelines. The patients came from an endocrinology department in Xi'an, China. From each patient, approximately 9 milliliters of peripheral blood was collected into an EDTA anticoagulant tube. Ficoll Paque Plus density gradient separation was used to isolate PBMCs, and no additional T cell sorting was done. An Agilent 2100 Bioanalyzer and agarose gel were used to check RNA quality, while a NanoDrop 2000 measured RNA concentration. From its cysteine to its phenylalanine, the CDR3 spans 14 amino acids. The retained sequence is limited to the CDR3, 42 bases, with the frame set at the first base. CDR1 is given as SQVTM and CDR2 as ANQGSEA, both from the germline V gene. The trim is 1 base for V and 4 bases for J, with a gap of 13 bases between the germline ends.

Library generation was performed with multiplex PCR. The run used an Illumina HiSeq 4000. CDR3 regions were amplified by Arm-PCR with iRepertoire HTBI primers to construct TCR beta libraries. Before sequencing, the PCR products went through gel purification. In the original analysis: A total of roughly 58 TRBV and 14 TRBJ segments were identified across samples and were used for gene usage analysis of CDR3 amino acid clonotypes. COPE and FqMerger were used to merge filtered high-quality paired reads into contigs. Contigs were aligned with BLAST to IMGT TRBV, TRBD and TRBJ reference genes, and CDR3 was defined per IMGT. Clonotypes above 0.1% frequency were classified as highly expanded clones. Repertoire diversity was measured by Shannon entropy, and V-J evenness by the Gini coefficient. A clonotype found in more than one individual was treated as public. The public reads were reanalyzed by TCRdb: fastp trimming at Q25, MiXCR alignment, in-frame beta chains only. Every entry covers one CDR3 protein and lists the most common genes and DNA from its rows. Here the V and J calls rest on TCRdb's processing, not on the authors' analysis. This sample has about 400,000 distinct CDR3 sequences in its table, and roughly 15% of those were observed once. In total, the top ten clones hold 20% to 25% of the sample.

With regard to this clonotype: No antigen is known for it. The record has no base qualities; no much larger clone is one base away.

The same specimen was also included in a second study, on T cells in Graves' hyperthyroidism and ophthalmopathy. From that second study: Stable Graves' hyperthyroidism was defined as the absence of progression to ophthalmopathy over 18 months of follow-up. Hyperthyroidism patients were newly diagnosed, had a disease duration of under 2 months, and were aged 18 to 65 years. Any patient with an uncontrolled infection, another autoimmune disease, pregnancy or lactation was excluded. Diagnoses relied on clinical symptoms, serum thyroxine and TRAb, thyroid ultrasound and orbital computed tomography. A first-round RT-PCR of the TCR CDR3 used the HTBI primer set with the Qiagen OneStep RT-PCR kit. Most expanded thyroid clonotypes (frequency above 0.001) were also detected in blood, a finding suggesting that blood repertoires may reflect thyroid immune responses. A model built on a 13 V-J signature distinguished ophthalmopathy from stable hyperthyroidism, reaching approximately 89% sensitivity and about 81% specificity in cross-validation and 80%/75% in testing. In validation, progression to ophthalmopathy was predicted by the model with nearly 71% sensitivity and about 72% specificity, a median of roughly 6.4 months before onset. To identify distinguishing TCR V-J signatures, a discovery cohort of some 99 patients was used, comprising some 45 with Graves' ophthalmopathy and under 60 with stable Graves' hyperthyroidism. Prospective prediction of ophthalmopathy was tested in an independent validation cohort of fewer than 20 hyperthyroidism patients and 15 to 17 patients who later progressed to ophthalmopathy. For training and testing, the roughly 100 patients in the discovery cohort were randomly divided in a 7:3 ratio. The study also compared thyroid tissue and blood T-cell repertoires from a handful of Graves' hyperthyroidism patients. After sampling, hyperthyroidism patients received methimazole starting at 30 mg daily, and ophthalmopathy patients received high-dose intravenous methylprednisolone. The libraries were constructed in a second round of multiplex PCR and then size-selected and purified. Libraries were sequenced paired-end with 100 bp reads on an Illumina HiSeq2000. SOAPnuke was used to process the raw data, removing reads that contained adapters or uncalled bases, had a mean Phred below 15, or lacked an exact match to the constant primer or identifier. COPE v1.2.5 was used to merge high-quality paired reads, and clonotypes were defined as unique nucleotide sequences. MiTCR v1.1 was used to align clonotypes to the IMGT TRBV, TRBD and TRBJ reference segments. Analysis was restricted to V-J combinations with a frequency above 0.0001, which covered roughly 99% of repertoires. A TCS score was defined as the ratio between F50 (clonal expansion) and ExV (chaos), using BLOSUM62-based TCRdist between CDR3 peptides within each V-J. Welch's t-statistics and random forest reduced some 510 V-J features to fewer than 15, which were used in a naive Bayes classifier (R e1071). No statistical method was used to fix the sample size in advance, and group allocation was not hidden from the investigators. The paper reports TCR Vbeta CDR3 sequencing of approximately 140 peripheral blood samples: approximately 41 ophthalmopathy, approximately 74 hyperthyroidism and around 17 progressor patients.

The specimen comprised peripheral blood mononuclear cells (PBMCs), sampled at new diagnosis, from a patient treated with antithyroid drugs. The sequence came from a young woman with Graves disease. Donor details come from another sample of the same person, matched by shared clones. The rearrangement combines TRBV29-1 with TRBJ2-5; a tentative D call is TRBD1 (5 bases match). The CDR3 here reads CSVEGPWQGETQYF. The DNA sequence follows: TGCAGCGTTGAAGGGCCTTGGCAGGGAGAGACCCAGTACTTC.